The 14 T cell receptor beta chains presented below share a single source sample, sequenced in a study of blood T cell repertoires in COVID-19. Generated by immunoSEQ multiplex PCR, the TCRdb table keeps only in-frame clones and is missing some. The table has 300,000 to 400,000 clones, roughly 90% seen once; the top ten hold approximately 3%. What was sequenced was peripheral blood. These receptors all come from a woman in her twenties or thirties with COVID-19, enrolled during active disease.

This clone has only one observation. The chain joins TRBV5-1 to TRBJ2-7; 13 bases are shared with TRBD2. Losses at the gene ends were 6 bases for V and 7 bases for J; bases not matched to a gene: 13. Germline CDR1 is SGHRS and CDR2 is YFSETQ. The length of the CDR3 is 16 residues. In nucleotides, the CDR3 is TGCGCCAGCACGCTCAAAGGACTAGCGGGAGATGAGGAGCAGTACGTC. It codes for CASTLKGLAGDEEQYV.

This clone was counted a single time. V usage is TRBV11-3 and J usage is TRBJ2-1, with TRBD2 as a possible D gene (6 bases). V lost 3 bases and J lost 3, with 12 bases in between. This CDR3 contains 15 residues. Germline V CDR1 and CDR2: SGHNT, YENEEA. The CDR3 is CASSLSPSDYNEQFF. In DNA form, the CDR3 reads TGTGCCAGCAGCTTGTCGCCTAGCGACTACAATGAGCAGTTCTTC.

CDR3 sequence: CASSEPGRGIINSPLHF. CDR3 DNA: TGTGCCAGCAGTGAGCCGGGAAGAGGCATCATCAATTCACCCCTCCACTTT. The chain combines TRBV28 with TRBJ1-6, with D unclear. The CDR3 extends over 17 amino acids. Germline V gene data show CDR1 as MDHEN and CDR2 as SYDVKM. Trimming left V 5 bases short and J 7 bases short, with 21 bases between.

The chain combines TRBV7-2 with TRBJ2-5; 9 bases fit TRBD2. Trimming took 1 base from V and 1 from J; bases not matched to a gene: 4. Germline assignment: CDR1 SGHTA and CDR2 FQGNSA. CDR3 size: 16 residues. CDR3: CASSLGAGGSQETQYF. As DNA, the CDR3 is TGTGCCAGCAGCTTAGGGGCGGGAGGGTCCCAAGAGACCCAGTACTTC. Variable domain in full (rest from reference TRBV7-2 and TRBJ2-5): GAGVSQSPSNKVTEKGKDVELRCDPISGHTALYWYRQSLGQGLEFLIYFQGNSAPDKSGLPSDRFSAERTGGSVSTLTIQRTQQEDSAVYLCASSLGAGGSQETQYFGPGTRLLVL.

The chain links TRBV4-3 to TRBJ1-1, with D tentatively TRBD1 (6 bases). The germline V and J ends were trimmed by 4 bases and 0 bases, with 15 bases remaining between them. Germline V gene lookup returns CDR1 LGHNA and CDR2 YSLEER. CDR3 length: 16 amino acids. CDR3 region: CASSREPGQMNTEAFF. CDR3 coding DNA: TGCGCCAGCAGCCGAGAACCCGGACAGATGAACACTGAAGCTTTCTTT.

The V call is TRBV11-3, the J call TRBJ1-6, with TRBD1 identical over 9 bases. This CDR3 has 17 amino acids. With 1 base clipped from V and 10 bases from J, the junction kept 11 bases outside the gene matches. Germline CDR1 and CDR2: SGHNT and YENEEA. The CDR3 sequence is CASSLVSDRGPESPLHF. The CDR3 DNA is TGTGCCAGCAGCTTAGTATCGGACAGGGGCCCCGAATCACCCCTCCACTTT.

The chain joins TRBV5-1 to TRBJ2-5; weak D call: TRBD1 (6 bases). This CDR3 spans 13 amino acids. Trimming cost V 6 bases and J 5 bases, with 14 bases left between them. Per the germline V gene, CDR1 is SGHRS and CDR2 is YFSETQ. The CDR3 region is CASKVQGSETQYF. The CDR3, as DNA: TGCGCCAGCAAAGTACAGGGCAGCGAGACCCAGTACTTC.

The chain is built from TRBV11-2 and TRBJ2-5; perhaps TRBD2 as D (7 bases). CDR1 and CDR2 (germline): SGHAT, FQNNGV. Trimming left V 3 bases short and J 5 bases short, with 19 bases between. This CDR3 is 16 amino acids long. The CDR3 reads CASSFLGGRALETQYF. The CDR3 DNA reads TGTGCCAGCAGCTTTTTAGGGGGGAGGGCCCTGGAGACCCAGTACTTC.

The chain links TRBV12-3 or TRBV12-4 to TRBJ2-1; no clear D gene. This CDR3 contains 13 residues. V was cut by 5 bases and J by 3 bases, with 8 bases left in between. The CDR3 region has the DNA TGTGCCAGCAGTAGTCCTAGCTACAATGAGCAGTTCTTC. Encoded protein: CASSSPSYNEQFF.

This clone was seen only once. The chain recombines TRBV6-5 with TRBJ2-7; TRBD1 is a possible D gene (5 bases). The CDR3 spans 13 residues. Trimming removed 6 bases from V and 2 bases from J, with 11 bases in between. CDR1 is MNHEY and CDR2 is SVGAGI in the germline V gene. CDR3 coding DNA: TGTGCCAGCAGCGGCGTACAGGCCTACGAGCAGTACGTC. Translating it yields CASSGVQAYEQYV.

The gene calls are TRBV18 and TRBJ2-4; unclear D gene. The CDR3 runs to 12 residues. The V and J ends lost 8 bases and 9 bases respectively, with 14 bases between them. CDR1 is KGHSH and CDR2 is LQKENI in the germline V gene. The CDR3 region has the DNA TGTGCCAGCAGACTCACCGGCGGCATTCAGTACTTC. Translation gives CASRLTGGIQYF.

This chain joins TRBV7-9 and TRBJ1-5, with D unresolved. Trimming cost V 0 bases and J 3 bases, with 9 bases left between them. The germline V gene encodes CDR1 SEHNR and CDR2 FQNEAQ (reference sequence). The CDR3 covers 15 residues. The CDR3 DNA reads TGTGCCAGCAGCTTAGCGAACGGGGACAATCAGCCCCAGCATTTT. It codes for CASSLANGDNQPQHF. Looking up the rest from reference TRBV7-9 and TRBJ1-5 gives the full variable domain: DTGVSQNPRHKITKRGQNVTFRCDPISEHNRLYWYRQTLGQGPEFLTYFQNEAQLEKSRLLSDRFSAERPKGSFSTLEIQRTEQGDSAMYLCASSLANGDNQPQHFGDGTRLSIL.

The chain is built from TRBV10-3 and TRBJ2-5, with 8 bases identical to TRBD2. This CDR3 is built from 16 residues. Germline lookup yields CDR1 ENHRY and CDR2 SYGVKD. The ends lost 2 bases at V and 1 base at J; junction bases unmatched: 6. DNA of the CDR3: TGTGCCATCAGTGAGCGGAGCGGGGGCCCCCAAGAGACCCAGTACTTC. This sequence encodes CAISERSGGPQETQYF.

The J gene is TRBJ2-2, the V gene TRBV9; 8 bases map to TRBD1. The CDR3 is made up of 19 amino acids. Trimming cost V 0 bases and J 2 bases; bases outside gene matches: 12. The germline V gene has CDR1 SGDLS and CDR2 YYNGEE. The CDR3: CASSVDPLDRGSNTGELFF. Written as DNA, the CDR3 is TGTGCCAGCAGCGTAGACCCCCTCGACAGGGGATCCAACACCGGGGAGCTGTTTTTT. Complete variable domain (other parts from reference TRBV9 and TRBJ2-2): DSGVTQTPKHLITATGQRVTLRCSPRSGDLSVYWYQQSLDQGLQFLIQYYNGEERAKGNILERFSAQQFPDLHSELNLSSLELGDSALYFCASSVDPLDRGSNTGELFFGEGSRLTVL.